Listed here are 22 T cell receptor beta chains from one sample, sequenced in a study of CD8 T cells in Susac syndrome. Reverse transcription of about 0.5 to 1 ug RNA used random hexamers. Each CDR3 protein is one row after TCRdb ran MiXCR on the immunoSEQ multiplex PCR reads. The sample records fewer than 150,000 distinct CDR3 sequences, roughly 95% being singletons. Sequenced: CD4+ T cells from PBMCs. All receptors come from a human donor in good health.

The chain recombines TRBV24-1 with TRBJ1-2, with D tentatively TRBD1 (5 bases). Germline V CDR1 and CDR2: KGHDR, SFDVKD. Trimming removed 3 bases from V and 2 bases from J, with 15 bases in between. The CDR3 loop spans 16 amino acids. The CDR3 DNA follows: TGTGCCACCAGTGATACAGACAGCGACCCGAACTATGGCTACACCTTC. Protein sequence: CATSDTDSDPNYGYTF.

This chain joins TRBV6-2 or TRBV6-3 and TRBJ2-1; the match to TRBD2 covers 8 bases. V shed 2 bases, J shed 5 bases, and the junction held 5 bases outside the gene matches. Germline V lookup: CDR1 MNHEY, CDR2 SVGEGT. This CDR3 has 15 residues. CDR3 coding DNA: TGTGCCAGCAGTTACGGGGGACTAGTCAACAATGAGCAGTTCTTC. This codes for CASSYGGLVNNEQFF.

V usage is TRBV12-3 or TRBV12-4 and J usage is TRBJ2-7, with D tentatively TRBD2 (7 bases). V was cut by 6 bases and J by 6 bases, with 15 bases left in between. This CDR3 spans 13 amino acids. CDR3 loop: CASRQGGVLEQYF. The CDR3 region has the DNA TGTGCCAGCAGACAAGGGGGGGTACTCGAGCAGTACTTC.

The chain links TRBV7-2 to TRBJ2-4; TRBD2 matches at 8 bases. Trimming at V came to 4 bases and at J to 6 bases, leaving 11 bases not matched to a gene. Per germline, CDR1 SGHTA and CDR2 FQGNSA. The CDR3 contains 16 residues. The CDR3 reads CASSSPVAGPRNIQYF. The CDR3 DNA sequence: TGTGCCAGCAGCTCCCCTGTAGCGGGGCCCAGAAACATTCAGTACTTC.

This chain joins TRBV28 and TRBJ2-7; D is perhaps TRBD2 (6 bases). Germline lookup yields CDR1 MDHEN and CDR2 SYDVKM. Between the trimmed V and J ends, which lost 2 bases and 1 base, there was a span of 9 bases. This CDR3 comprises 14 residues. The CDR3 coding sequence is TGTGCCAGCAGTTTACGGGGGAATTCCTACGAGCAGTACTTC. Its translation: CASSLRGNSYEQYF.

The J gene is TRBJ2-7, the V gene TRBV19; D possibly corresponds to TRBD1 (6 bases). With 8 bases removed from V and 5 bases from J, the gap between germline ends came to 13 bases. Germline CDR1 is LNHDA and CDR2 is SQIVND (reference sequence). The CDR3 consists of 12 residues. The CDR3 sequence is CASRNRVDEQYF. CDR3 DNA: TGTGCCAGTCGGAACAGGGTCGACGAGCAGTACTTC.

V and J are TRBV7-9 and TRBJ1-4; 7 positions agree with TRBD1. After removal of 2 bases from V and 8 bases from J, the junction contained 14 bases not matched to a gene. The CDR3 length is 17 residues. Germline lookup yields CDR1 SEHNR and CDR2 FQNEAQ (reference sequence). The CDR3: CASSLTLSRDSQEKLFF. The CDR3 bases are TGTGCCAGCAGCTTAACGTTATCGCGGGACAGCCAAGAAAAACTGTTTTTT.

The rearrangement joins TRBV9 to TRBJ2-2; D might be TRBD1 (6 bases). The V end lost 2 bases, the J end lost 4 bases, and 9 bases lay between the germline ends. CDR1 SGDLS and CDR2 YYNGEE come from the germline V gene. The length of the CDR3 is 14 residues. The CDR3 DNA reads as TGTGCCAGCAGCGTTAGACAGGTCACCGGGGAGCTGTTTTTT. Translated, it gives CASSVRQVTGELFF.

The rearrangement links TRBV20-1 to TRBJ1-1; 9 nucleotides agree with TRBD1. After removal of 1 base from V and 3 bases from J, the junction contained 3 bases not matched to a gene. The length of the CDR3 is 14 residues. Germline V gene sequence: CDR1 DFQATT, CDR2 SNEGSKA (reference sequence). The CDR3 bases are TGCAGTGCTAGAGGGTGGACAGGGGACACTGAAGCTTTCTTT. This codes for CSARGWTGDTEAFF.

The V call is TRBV19, the J call TRBJ2-6, with 8 nucleotides matching TRBD1. Trimming removed 3 bases from V and 2 bases from J; junction bases left unmatched: 15. The V gene's germline CDR1 is LNHDA and CDR2 SQIVND (reference sequence). This CDR3 has 20 residues. The chain's CDR3 is CASSMDRGTGHIAGANVLTF. CDR3 coding DNA: TGTGCCAGTAGTATGGACCGGGGGACAGGTCATATTGCTGGGGCCAACGTCCTGACTTTC.

This chain uses TRBV2 with TRBJ1-1; D is possibly TRBD1 (6 bases). This CDR3 is built from 15 residues. Germline V gives CDR1 SNHLY, CDR2 FYNNEI. Trimming shortened V by 7 bases and J by 0 bases, and 15 bases separated the two germline ends. The CDR3 is CASTVFGGLNTEAFF. The CDR3 bases are TGTGCCAGCACGGTATTTGGGGGCTTGAACACTGAAGCTTTCTTT.

The gene calls are TRBV5-1 and TRBJ2-1; D ambiguous. The CDR3 sequence is 13 residues long. Germline values: CDR1 SGHRS, CDR2 YFSETQ. Trimming took 0 bases from V and 7 from J, leaving 8 bases between them. CDR3 nucleotides: TGCGCCAGCAGCTTGGCGGAAGTGAATGAGCAGTTCTTC. Amino acids: CASSLAEVNEQFF. Filled out from reference TRBV5-1 and TRBJ2-1, the complete variable domain reads KAGVTQTPRYLIKTRGQQVTLSCSPISGHRSVSWYQQTPGQGLQFLFEYFSETQRNKGNFPGRFSGRQFSNSRSEMNVSTLELGDSALYLCASSLAEVNEQFFGPGTRLTVL.

The chain is built from TRBV20-1 and TRBJ2-5; 10 nucleotides agree with TRBD1. CDR3 length: 13 residues. Looked up from germline, CDR1 is DFQATT and CDR2 is SNEGSKA (reference sequence). Losses at the gene ends were 6 bases for V and 7 bases for J; bases not matched to a gene: 8. CDR3 bases: TGCAGTGCCCCCGGGACAGGGGAGTGGACCCAGTACTTC. This codes for CSAPGTGEWTQYF.

J is TRBJ1-5 and V is TRBV27, with TRBD1 identical over 7 bases. Germline V lookup: CDR1 MNHEY, CDR2 SMNVEV (reference sequence). V was clipped by 7 bases and J by 0 bases; unmatched bases: 12. The CDR3 consists of 17 residues. The CDR3 nucleotides read TGTGCCAGCAAACTTTGGGACAGATTATATAGCAATCAGCCCCAGCATTTT. It specifies CASKLWDRLYSNQPQHF.

The chain has TRBV7-9 and TRBJ2-7; 7 positions match TRBD2. The germline CDR1 and CDR2 sequences are SEHNR and FQNEAQ (reference sequence). The junction had 3 bases not matched to a gene; V was cut back by 1 base and J by 0 bases. This CDR3 has 15 amino acids. CDR3 region: CASSLGEGSSYEQYF. The CDR3 DNA reads TGTGCCAGCAGCTTAGGGGAGGGATCCTCCTACGAGCAGTACTTC. The entire variable domain, with the rest obtained from reference TRBV7-9 and TRBJ2-7, is as follows: DTGVSQNPRHKITKRGQNVTFRCDPISEHNRLYWYRQTLGQGPEFLTYFQNEAQLEKSRLLSDRFSAERPKGSFSTLEIQRTEQGDSAMYLCASSLGEGSSYEQYFGPGTRLTVT.

The chain employs TRBV29-1 and TRBJ2-7; 7 positions match TRBD2. V was pared by 4 bases and J by 2 bases, with 5 bases of the junction left unmatched. Germline loops: CDR1 SQVTM, CDR2 ANQGSEA. This CDR3 contains 13 residues. CDR3 in amino acids: CSVVVGRAYEQYF. In DNA form, the CDR3 reads TGCAGCGTTGTAGTAGGGAGGGCCTACGAGCAGTACTTC.

The chain is built from TRBV3-1 and TRBJ2-2; D gene unclear. V lost 11 bases, J lost 4 bases, and 26 bases lay in between. The CDR3 spans 17 residues. Germline values: CDR1 LGHDT, CDR2 YNNKEL (reference sequence). The CDR3 here is CAASLRHNIQSTGELFF. DNA for the CDR3: TGTGCCGCCTCCCTGCGGCATAATATACAAAGCACCGGGGAGCTGTTTTTT.

This rearrangement joins TRBV12-3 or TRBV12-4 to TRBJ2-5, with 11 bases fitting TRBD2. The CDR3 length is 13 residues. With 10 bases clipped from V and 2 bases from J, the junction kept 3 bases outside the gene matches. The CDR3 coding sequence is TGTGCCACCGGGACTAGCGGACAAGAGACCCAGTACTTC. It yields the protein CATGTSGQETQYF.

This chain uses TRBV3-1 with TRBJ2-5, with D tentatively TRBD2 (6 bases). The germline V gene encodes CDR1 LGHDT and CDR2 YNNKEL (reference sequence). V was trimmed by 8 bases and J by 9 bases, leaving 13 bases between them. The CDR3 extends over 11 amino acids. Here the CDR3 reads CASGGSEAQYF. The CDR3 nucleotides are TGTGCCAGCGGAGGGTCCGAGGCCCAGTACTTC.

The genes are TRBV2 and TRBJ1-2; D not certain. Germline lookup yields CDR1 SNHLY and CDR2 FYNNEI. This CDR3 has 15 residues. V lost 0 bases, J lost 4 bases, and 12 bases lay in between. CDR3 in amino acids: CASSEAYDGLYGYTF. Written as DNA, the CDR3 is TGTGCCAGCAGTGAAGCCTACGACGGGCTCTATGGCTACACCTTC.

The J gene is TRBJ2-7, the V gene TRBV19; no clear D. This CDR3 is 16 amino acids long. CDR1 and CDR2 (germline): LNHDA, SQIVND (reference sequence). V gave up 0 bases and J gave up 0 bases, with 12 bases separating them. This CDR3 is CASSIDADHGSYEQYF. As DNA, the CDR3 is TGTGCCAGTAGTATAGATGCGGACCATGGCTCCTACGAGCAGTACTTC.

The rearrangement uses TRBV29-1 and TRBJ1-2; 7 bases map to TRBD1. The germline V gene encodes CDR1 SQVTM and CDR2 ANQGSEA. Germline trimming cut 7 bases from V and 8 bases from J; bases unmatched to any gene: 13. CDR3 size: 13 residues. CDR3 region: CSAGRQGAAGYTF. The CDR3 nucleotides read TGCAGCGCTGGCCGACAGGGAGCAGCAGGCTACACCTTC. Full variable domain (missing parts from reference TRBV29-1 and TRBJ1-2): SAVISQKPSRDICQRGTSLTIQCQVDSQVTMMFWYRQQPGQSLTLIATANQGSEATYESGFVIDKFPISRPNLTFSTLTVSNMSPEDSSIYLCSAGRQGAAGYTFGSGTRLTVV.